These 28 T cell receptor beta chains were sequenced from one sample in a study of T-cell reconstitution after alpha-beta-depleted transplantation in children. As it was prepared, the TCRbeta library received unique molecular identifiers. Via MiXCR, TCRdb re-called the PCR reads, giving one row per CDR3 protein. The sample shows a few hundred thousand distinct CDR3 sequences, 25% to 30% of them seen only once. This sample comprised PBMCs, obtained before TCRalphabeta/CD19-depleted stem cell transplant. These receptors were obtained from a boy younger than two with Wiskott-Aldrich syndrome, due to receive a stem cell transplant.

This chain joins TRBV12-3 or TRBV12-4 and TRBJ2-1; D is tentatively TRBD1 or TRBD2 (5 bases each). V shed 2 bases and J shed 5 bases, with 16 bases lying between them. The CDR3 runs 16 residues. CDR3 in amino acids: CASSLRARQRDNEQFF. Here the CDR3 DNA reads TGTGCCAGCAGTTTACGGGCTCGACAGAGGGACAATGAGCAGTTCTTC.

This clonotype was seen repeatedly, ten times or more. Sequence at one end of the junction differs from germline and may be a read error. The chain uses TRBV5-1 and TRBJ2-6; D remains ambiguous. The CDR3 is made up of 15 amino acids. CDR1 and CDR2 (germline): SGHRS, YFSETQ. DNA of the CDR3: TGTGCCAGCAGCTTAGGAGAATCTGGGGCCAACGTCCTGACTTTC. Protein: CASSLGESGANVLTF.

The chain combines TRBV12-3 or TRBV12-4 with TRBJ2-1, with D perhaps matching TRBD2 (6 bases). The V gene lost 2 bases and the J gene lost 12 bases, with 17 bases spanning the gap. This CDR3 spans 14 amino acids. CDR3 in amino acids: CASSLPFGGLGQFF. CDR3 nucleotide sequence: TGTGCCAGCAGTTTACCCTTCGGGGGATTGGGGCAGTTCTTC.

This clonotype has only a few counts. The gene calls are TRBV7-2 and TRBJ2-1; 10 bases are shared with TRBD2. The trim removed 2 bases at V and 9 bases at J, leaving 7 bases unmatched. The CDR3 totals 15 residues. Germline values: CDR1 SGHTA, CDR2 FQGNSA. Here the CDR3 reads CASSLFLAGDGEQFF. The CDR3 nucleotides read TGTGCCAGCAGCTTATTTCTAGCGGGAGATGGTGAGCAGTTCTTC. Variable domain in full (rest from reference TRBV7-2 and TRBJ2-1): GAGVSQSPSNKVTEKGKDVELRCDPISGHTALYWYRQSLGQGLEFLIYFQGNSAPDKSGLPSDRFSAERTGGSVSTLTIQRTQQEDSAVYLCASSLFLAGDGEQFFGPGTRLTVL.

The chain links TRBV5-1 to TRBJ2-5; the D gene is possibly TRBD1 (6 bases). The CDR3 length is 13 residues. Per germline, CDR1 SGHRS and CDR2 YFSETQ. With 8 bases removed from V and 0 bases from J, the gap between germline ends came to 11 bases. The CDR3 sequence: CASRTAYQETQYF. Here the CDR3 DNA reads TGCGCCAGTCGGACAGCCTACCAAGAGACCCAGTACTTC.

V is TRBV29-1 and J is TRBJ2-7; 10 bases agree with TRBD1. The CDR3 totals 14 residues. Germline CDR1 and CDR2: SQVTM and ANQGSEA. Trimming at V came to 4 bases and at J to 5 bases, leaving 8 bases not matched to a gene. The CDR3 region has the DNA TGCAGCGTTGTTGCTACGACAGGGGGCCACGAGCAGTACTTC. Residues: CSVVATTGGHEQYF.

The V call is TRBV5-1, the J call TRBJ2-3; D gene uncertain. CDR1 is SGHRS and CDR2 is YFSETQ in the germline V gene. The CDR3 has 16 amino acids. The germline V and J ends were trimmed by 0 bases and 0 bases, with 11 bases remaining between them. The CDR3 region has the DNA TGCGCCAGCAGCTTGGTTGCAGGCTCGAGCACAGATACGCAGTATTTT. Protein: CASSLVAGSSTDTQYF.

The chain recombines TRBV7-6 with TRBJ1-4, with D perhaps matching TRBD1 (6 bases). CDR3 size: 16 residues. In germline, CDR1 is SGHVS, CDR2 FNYEAQ. V dropped 5 bases and J dropped 11 bases, with 24 bases sitting between them. CDR3 nucleotides: TGTGCCAGCAGCATGATAGGGATGGCAGGGGAGGACAAACTGTTTTTT. Protein: CASSMIGMAGEDKLFF.

In this sample, this clonotype turned up a few times. The genes are TRBV20-1 and TRBJ2-3, with TRBD2 as a possible D gene (5 bases). The CDR3 runs to 13 residues. With 5 bases removed from V and 2 bases from J, the gap between germline ends came to 11 bases. CDR1 and CDR2 (germline): DFQATT, SNEGSKA (reference sequence). As DNA, the CDR3 is TGCAGTGCTTCCCGGACTCACACAGATACGCAGTATTTT. Translating gives CSASRTHTDTQYF.

The sample holds a few counts of this clonotype. V gene TRBV27 combines with J gene TRBJ2-7; possible D gene TRBD1, 5 bases. V was clipped by 10 bases and J by 4 bases, with 20 bases between them. Looked up from germline, CDR1 is MNHEY and CDR2 is SMNVEV (reference sequence). The CDR3 covers 14 residues. The CDR3 sequence is CATQDTLGPYEQYF. For the CDR3, the DNA is TGTGCCACGCAGGACACGCTGGGGCCTTACGAGCAGTACTTC.

The chain joins TRBV7-2 to TRBJ1-5; D may be TRBD1 (6 bases). Germline-derived CDR1 and CDR2 are SGHTA and FQGNSA. CDR3 length equals 16 residues. V shed 5 bases and J shed 4 bases, with 18 bases lying between them. The CDR3 DNA sequence: TGTGCCAGCAGCACCGGGGTGCGGGGGCCAAATCAGCCCCAGCATTTT. Protein product: CASSTGVRGPNQPQHF.

With regard to this clonotype: No conserved phenylalanine or tryptophan ends this CDR3, so it is likely a read error. The chain couples TRBV19 to TRBJ2-1; TRBD2 matches 11 bases. Germline CDR1 and CDR2: LNHDA and SQIVND (reference sequence). The CDR3 covers 17 residues. V lost 3 bases to trimming and J lost 3 bases; unmatched junction nucleotides: 7. CDR3 protein: CASSISGTSGVYNEQFS. The CDR3 DNA reads as TGTGCCAGTAGTATTAGTGGGACTAGCGGAGTCTACAATGAGCAGTTCTCC.

This sequence joins TRBV5-1 and TRBJ2-5, with 8 bases identical to TRBD2. The CDR3 is 15 amino acids. CDR1 and CDR2 (germline): SGHRS, YFSETQ. V was clipped by 3 bases and J by 4 bases; unmatched bases: 8. This CDR3 reads CASSSAGEGLETQYF. CDR3 bases: TGCGCCAGCAGCTCAGCGGGAGAAGGGCTAGAGACCCAGTACTTC.

This clonotype came up many times. The chain uses TRBV20-1 and TRBJ2-1; 13 bases fit TRBD2. CDR1 is DFQATT, CDR2 SNEGSKA, per germline (reference sequence). CDR3 length: 15 amino acids. J lost 4 bases, V lost 3 bases, and 3 bases had no gene match. The CDR3 here is CSARQGLAGYNEQFF. CDR3 coding DNA: TGCAGTGCTAGGCAGGGACTAGCGGGGTACAATGAGCAGTTCTTC.

Note on this clonotype: At one end, the junction sequence differs from germline, possibly due to a read error. J is TRBJ2-3 and V is TRBV7-6; D is unclear. Looked up from germline, CDR1 is SGHVS and CDR2 is FNYEAQ. CDR3 length: 15 amino acids. CDR3 residues: CASSSQRRFTDTQYF. In DNA form, the CDR3 reads TGTGCCAGCAGCTCCCAGAGGCGATTCACAGATACGCAGTATTTC.

DNA of the CDR3: TGCGCCAGCAGCTTGGATGGAGGCGGAGAGACCCAGTACTTC. This sequence encodes CASSLDGGGETQYF. The chain employs TRBV5-1 and TRBJ2-5, with a tentative D call TRBD2 (5 bases). Trimming removed 0 bases at V and 4 bases at J, with 10 bases between. This CDR3 comprises 14 residues. CDR1 and CDR2 (germline): SGHRS, YFSETQ.

The chain joins TRBV10-3 to TRBJ2-7; the D gene is possibly TRBD2 (5 bases). Germline V gives CDR1 ENHRY, CDR2 SYGVKD. The CDR3 loop spans 14 amino acids. V shed 2 bases and J shed 4 bases, with 12 bases lying between them. The CDR3 region is CAISEPLTSYEQYF. The DNA of the CDR3 is TGTGCCATCAGTGAGCCCCTTACTAGTTACGAGCAGTACTTC.

This CDR3 is CASSAGGEKTQYF. CDR3 nucleotide sequence: TGTGCCAGCAGTGCAGGGGGCGAGAAGACCCAGTACTTC. The rearrangement links TRBV28 to TRBJ2-5; 8 bases align to TRBD1. J lost 6 bases, V lost 5 bases, and 5 bases had no gene match. In germline, CDR1 is MDHEN, CDR2 SYDVKM. The CDR3 consists of 13 residues.

This clonotype has a handful of counts. This rearrangement joins TRBV7-2 to TRBJ2-1; D might be TRBD2 (6 bases). Trimming left V 5 bases short and J 6 bases short, with 17 bases between. CDR3 size: 15 residues. The germline V gene encodes CDR1 SGHTA and CDR2 FQGNSA. DNA of the CDR3: TGTGCCAGCAGCCCGGGAGTGCGAGAGTGCAATGAGCAGTTCTTC. Encoded protein: CASSPGVRECNEQFF.

In this sample, this clonotype turned up once. The chain is built from TRBV6-1 and TRBJ1-1; D ambiguous. The CDR3 is made up of 14 amino acids. CDR1 is MNHNS, CDR2 SASEGT, per germline. Trimming took off 6 bases at V and 0 bases at J, with 11 bases between the two ends. The CDR3 here is CASSSLLVNTEAFF. Written as DNA, the CDR3 is TGTGCCAGCAGCTCCCTTCTGGTGAACACTGAAGCTTTCTTT.

The V call is TRBV11-2, the J call TRBJ2-7, with 11 bases identical to TRBD2. The CDR3 loop spans 13 amino acids. Germline V gene data show CDR1 as SGHAT and CDR2 as FQNNGV. J was trimmed by 2 bases and V by 6 bases; bases with no gene match: 0. CDR3 amino acids: CASRLAGAYEQYF. The CDR3 DNA is TGTGCCAGCAGACTAGCGGGAGCCTACGAGCAGTACTTC.

This clonotype was seen only a few times. This CDR3 is CASSPLREETQYF. The CDR3 nucleotides are TGTGCCAGCAGTCCCCTCCGGGAGGAGACCCAGTACTTC. The V and J genes are TRBV27 and TRBJ2-5; a possible D gene is TRBD2 (6 bases). Germline values: CDR1 MNHEY, CDR2 SMNVEV (reference sequence). The CDR3 contains 13 residues. V lost 5 bases to trimming and J lost 5 bases, with 12 bases between them.

The J gene is TRBJ2-5, the V gene TRBV28; 8 bases are shared with TRBD2. The V gene's germline CDR1 is MDHEN and CDR2 SYDVKM. The CDR3 consists of 14 residues. V shed 1 base, J shed 5 bases, and the junction held 3 bases outside the gene matches. The CDR3 region has the DNA TGTGCCAGCAGTTTATCCCGGGAGGGCGAGACCCAGTACTTC. It yields the protein CASSLSREGETQYF.

The chain uses TRBV10-3 and TRBJ2-3; 11 positions agree with TRBD2. V lost 3 bases, J lost 6 bases, and 8 bases stayed unmatched. Looked up from germline, CDR1 is ENHRY and CDR2 is SYGVKD. This CDR3 is 16 amino acids long. The CDR3 DNA sequence: TGTGCCATCAGTGATTTAGTAGCGGGAGGGCCCGATACGCAGTATTTT. It encodes CAISDLVAGGPDTQYF.

This chain joins TRBV20-1 and TRBJ2-1, with D possibly being TRBD2 (6 bases). Between the trimmed V and J ends, which lost 6 bases and 1 base, there was a span of 19 bases. The CDR3 has 16 amino acids. The germline V gene has CDR1 DFQATT and CDR2 SNEGSKA (reference sequence). CDR3 region: CSAIRGHRGSYNEQFF. CDR3 coding DNA: TGCAGTGCGATCAGAGGCCATCGGGGGTCCTACAATGAGCAGTTCTTC.

This clonotype was detected a few times. The chain uses TRBV5-1 and TRBJ2-3, with TRBD1 matching 9 bases. The V segment lost 3 bases and the J segment 2 bases; nucleotides outside the gene matches: 4. This CDR3 has 15 residues. Germline assignment: CDR1 SGHRS and CDR2 YFSETQ. The CDR3 nucleotides read TGCGCCAGCAGCTGGGGGGACAGGGACACAGATACGCAGTATTTT. Translating it yields CASSWGDRDTDTQYF.

This clonotype was recorded a few times. The chain joins TRBV6-1 to TRBJ2-7, with D perhaps given as TRBD1 or TRBD2 (6 bases each). CDR1 and CDR2 (germline): MNHNS, SASEGT. V was trimmed by 7 bases and J by 1 base, leaving 17 bases between them. This CDR3 has 15 residues. CDR3 sequence (DNA): TGTGCCAGCACCGCCCTGTGGAGGGGGTCCTACGAGCAGTACTTC. It is translated as CASTALWRGSYEQYF.

The chain couples TRBV5-1 to TRBJ2-1; TRBD2 matches 8 bases. There are 15 residues in the CDR3. Trimming removed 0 bases from V and 6 bases from J; junction bases left unmatched: 5. Germline-derived CDR1 and CDR2 are SGHRS and YFSETQ. In DNA form, the CDR3 reads TGCGCCAGCAGCTTGGCCGGCGCGGGGGGCAATGAGCAGTTCTTC. The encoded protein is CASSLAGAGGNEQFF. Supplemented by reference TRBV5-1 and TRBJ2-1, the full variable domain reads KAGVTQTPRYLIKTRGQQVTLSCSPISGHRSVSWYQQTPGQGLQFLFEYFSETQRNKGNFPGRFSGRQFSNSRSEMNVSTLELGDSALYLCASSLAGAGGNEQFFGPGTRLTVL.